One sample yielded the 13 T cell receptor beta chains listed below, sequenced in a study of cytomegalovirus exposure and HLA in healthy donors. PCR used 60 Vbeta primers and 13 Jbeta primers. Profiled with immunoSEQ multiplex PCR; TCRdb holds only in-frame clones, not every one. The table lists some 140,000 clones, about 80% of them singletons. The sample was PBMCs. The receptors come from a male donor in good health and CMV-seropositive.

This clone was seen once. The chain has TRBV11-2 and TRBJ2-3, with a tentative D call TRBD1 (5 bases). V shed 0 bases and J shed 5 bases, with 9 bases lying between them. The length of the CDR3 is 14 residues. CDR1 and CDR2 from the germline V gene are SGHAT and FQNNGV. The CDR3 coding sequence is TGTGCCAGCAGCTTAGATCAGGGCCTAGATACGCAGTATTTT. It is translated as CASSLDQGLDTQYF.

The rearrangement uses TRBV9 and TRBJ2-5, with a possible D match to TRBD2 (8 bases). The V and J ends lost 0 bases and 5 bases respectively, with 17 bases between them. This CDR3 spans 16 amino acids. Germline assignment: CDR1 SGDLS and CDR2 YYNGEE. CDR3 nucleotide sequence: TGTGCCAGCAGCGTAGCTCAGGGGGGCGGGGGGGAGACCCAGTACTTC. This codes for CASSVAQGGGGETQYF.

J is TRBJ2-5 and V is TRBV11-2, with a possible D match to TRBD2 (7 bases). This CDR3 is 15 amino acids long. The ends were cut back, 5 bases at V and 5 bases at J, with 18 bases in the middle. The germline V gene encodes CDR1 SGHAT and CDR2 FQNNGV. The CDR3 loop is CASSQGWGGVETQYF. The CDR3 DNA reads TGTGCCAGCAGCCAGGGGTGGGGGGGTGTGGAGACCCAGTACTTC.

In DNA form, the CDR3 reads TGTGCCAGTAGTCCCCAGGGGCGATGGTATACTGAAGCTTTCTTT. This sequence encodes CASSPQGRWYTEAFF. The gene calls are TRBV19 and TRBJ1-1, with a possible D match to TRBD1 (6 bases). Trimming stripped 5 bases from V and 5 bases from J, with 18 bases between. The CDR3 consists of 15 residues. Germline V gene lookup returns CDR1 LNHDA and CDR2 SQIVND (reference sequence).

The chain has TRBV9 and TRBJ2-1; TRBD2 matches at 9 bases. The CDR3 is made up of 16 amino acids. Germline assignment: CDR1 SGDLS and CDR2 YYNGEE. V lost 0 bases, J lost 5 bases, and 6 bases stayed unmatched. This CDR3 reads CASSVEAGGSNNEQFF. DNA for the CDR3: TGTGCCAGCAGCGTAGAGGCGGGGGGGTCCAACAATGAGCAGTTCTTC.

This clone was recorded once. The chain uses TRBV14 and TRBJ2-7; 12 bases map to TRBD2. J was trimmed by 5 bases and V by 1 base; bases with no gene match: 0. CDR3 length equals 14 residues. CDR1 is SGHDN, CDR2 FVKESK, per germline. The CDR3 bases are TGTGCCAGCAGCCAAGGGACTAGCGGGAACGAGCAGTACTTC. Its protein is CASSQGTSGNEQYF.

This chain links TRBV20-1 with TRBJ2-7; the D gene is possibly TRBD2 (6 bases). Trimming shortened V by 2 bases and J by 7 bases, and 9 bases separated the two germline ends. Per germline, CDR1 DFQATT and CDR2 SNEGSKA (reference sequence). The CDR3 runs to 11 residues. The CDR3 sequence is CSARSGGEQYF. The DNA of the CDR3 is TGCAGTGCTAGATCTGGGGGGGAGCAGTACTTC.

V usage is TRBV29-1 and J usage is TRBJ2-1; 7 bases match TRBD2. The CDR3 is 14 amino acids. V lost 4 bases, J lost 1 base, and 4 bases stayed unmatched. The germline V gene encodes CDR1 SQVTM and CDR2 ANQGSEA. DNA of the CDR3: TGCAGCGTTGTTGGGGAGGGTTCCTACAATGAGCAGTTCTTC. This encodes CSVVGEGSYNEQFF.

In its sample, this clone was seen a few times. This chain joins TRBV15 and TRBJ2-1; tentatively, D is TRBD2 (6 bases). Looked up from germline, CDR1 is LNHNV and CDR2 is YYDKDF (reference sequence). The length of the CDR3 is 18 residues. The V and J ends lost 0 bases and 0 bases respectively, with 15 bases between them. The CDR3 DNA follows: TGTGCCACCAGCAGAGACACGGTTAGCGGAGACTCCTACAATGAGCAGTTCTTC. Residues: CATSRDTVSGDSYNEQFF.

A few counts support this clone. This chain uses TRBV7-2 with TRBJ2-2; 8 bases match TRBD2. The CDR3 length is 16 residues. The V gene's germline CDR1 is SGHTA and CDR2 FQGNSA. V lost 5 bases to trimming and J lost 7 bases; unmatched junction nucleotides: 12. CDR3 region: CASSNRLAQEGGELFF. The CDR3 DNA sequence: TGTGCCAGCAGCAACCGACTAGCGCAGGAAGGCGGGGAGCTGTTTTTT.

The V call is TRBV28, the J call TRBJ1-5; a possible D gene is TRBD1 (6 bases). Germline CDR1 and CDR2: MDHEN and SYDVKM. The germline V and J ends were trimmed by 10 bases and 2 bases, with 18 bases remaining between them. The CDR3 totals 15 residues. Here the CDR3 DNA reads TGTGCCAACGGCCCCCACAGGGCTGGCAATCAGCCCCAGCATTTT. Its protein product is CANGPHRAGNQPQHF.

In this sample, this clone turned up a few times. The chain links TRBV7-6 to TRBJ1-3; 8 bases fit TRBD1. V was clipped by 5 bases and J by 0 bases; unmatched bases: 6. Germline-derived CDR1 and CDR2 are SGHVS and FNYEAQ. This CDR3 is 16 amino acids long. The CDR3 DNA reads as TGTGCCAGCAGCACCAGGGACAGGTCCTCTGGAAACACCATATATTTT. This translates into CASSTRDRSSGNTIYF.

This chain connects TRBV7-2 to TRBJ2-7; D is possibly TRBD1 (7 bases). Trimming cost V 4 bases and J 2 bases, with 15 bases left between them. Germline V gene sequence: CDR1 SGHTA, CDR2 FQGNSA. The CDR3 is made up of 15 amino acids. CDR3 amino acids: CASSSRRGLTYEQYF. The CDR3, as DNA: TGTGCCAGCAGCTCCAGGAGGGGGCTTACCTACGAGCAGTACTTC.